This is a list of T cell receptor beta chains from one sample in a study of OX40 agonist ivuxolimab in advanced cancers. TCRdb keeps only in-frame clones here, not all; method: immunoSEQ multiplex PCR. This table holds approximately 24,000 clones, more than 80% found once. The sequences come from CD4+ or CD8+ T cells sorted from blood, collected in a trial of the OX40 agonist ivuxolimab. These receptor sequences come from an adult with an advanced solid tumor such as melanoma, head and neck, liver or kidney cancer. Both conserved end residues are part of each CDR3. Each record gives: V gene, D gene, clone size, J gene, CDR3 DNA, CDR3 protein. A D gene is named only where the DNA matches it firmly. Clone sizes are given selectively: once, few, many, or a class where the clone is expanded.

V gene: TRBV6-1; D gene: NA; clone size: NA; J gene: TRBJ1-3; CDR3 DNA: TGTGCCAGCACCTCTCAAAGCTTCTCTGGAAACACCATATATTTT; CDR3 protein: CASTSQSFSGNTIYF
V gene: TRBV19; D gene: TRBD1; clone size: NA; J gene: TRBJ1-5; CDR3 DNA: TGTGCCAGTAGTTACGGCCTAGGACAGGTCCCCAATCAGCCCCAGCATTTT; CDR3 protein: CASSYGLGQVPNQPQHF
V gene: TRBV2; D gene: NA; clone size: NA; J gene: TRBJ2-7; CDR3 DNA: TGTGCCAGCAGTACGGGACACTTCTCCTACGAGCAGTACTTC; CDR3 protein: CASSTGHFSYEQYF
V gene: TRBV5-1; D gene: NA; clone size: NA; J gene: TRBJ2-3; CDR3 DNA: TGCGCCAGCCGATCTTCGGTAGTGACAGATACGCAGTATTTT; CDR3 protein: CASRSSVVTDTQYF
V gene: TRBV10-3; D gene: NA; clone size: NA; J gene: TRBJ1-5; CDR3 DNA: TGTGCCATCAGTACCTCGGCCGGGGATCAGCCCCAGCATTTT; CDR3 protein: CAISTSAGDQPQHF
V gene: TRBV21-1; D gene: NA; clone size: NA; J gene: TRBJ2-1; CDR3 DNA: TGTGCCATCAAACGGGGACTAGCGGAATACAATGAGCAGTTCTTC; CDR3 protein: CAIKRGLAEYNEQFF
V gene: TRBV9; D gene: NA; clone size: NA; J gene: TRBJ1-5; CDR3 DNA: TGTGCCAGCAGCGTCGGGGGGCAAAGCTATCAGCCCCAGCATTTT; CDR3 protein: CASSVGGQSYQPQHF
V gene: TRBV5-8; D gene: NA; clone size: NA; J gene: TRBJ1-4; CDR3 DNA: TGTGCCAGCACCCCCCGGGGGAATGAAAAACTGTTTTTT; CDR3 protein: CASTPRGNEKLFF
V gene: TRBV4-3; D gene: NA; clone size: NA; J gene: TRBJ1-1; CDR3 DNA: TGCGCCAGCAGCCAAGATGGGGACACCGCTACAGGCTTT; CDR3 protein: CASSQDGDTATGF
V gene: TRBV27; D gene: TRBD1; clone size: once; J gene: TRBJ2-7; CDR3 DNA: TGTGCCAGCAGTTTAGGGACAGGGAACGGGCAGTACTTC; CDR3 protein: CASSLGTGNGQYF
V gene: TRBV6-5; D gene: NA; clone size: NA; J gene: TRBJ2-5; CDR3 DNA: TGTGCCAGCAGTTACGCAGGGGAATACGAGACCCAGTACTTC; CDR3 protein: CASSYAGEYETQYF
V gene: TRBV7-2; D gene: TRBD2; clone size: NA; J gene: TRBJ2-3; CDR3 DNA: TGTGCCAGCACCAATCTGACTAGCGGGGACACAGATACGCAGTATTTT; CDR3 protein: CASTNLTSGDTDTQYF
V gene: TRBV5-1; D gene: TRBD1; clone size: few; J gene: TRBJ1-3; CDR3 DNA: TGCGCCAGCAGCCCAGGACAGGGGGCCCCGAACACCATATATTTT; CDR3 protein: CASSPGQGAPNTIYF
V gene: TRBV5-4; D gene: TRBD1; clone size: few; J gene: TRBJ2-7; CDR3 DNA: TGTGCCAGCAGCTTCGTGGACAGGGTTAACTACGAGCAGTACTTC; CDR3 protein: CASSFVDRVNYEQYF
V gene: TRBV5-5; D gene: NA; clone size: NA; J gene: TRBJ2-7; CDR3 DNA: TGTGCCAGCAGCTTGCTCCCGGGGACATACTACGAGCAGTACTTC; CDR3 protein: CASSLLPGTYYEQYF
V gene: TRBV10-2; D gene: NA; clone size: once; J gene: TRBJ1-1; CDR3 DNA: TGCGCCAGCAGTGAGATTCCCGAAAGAGGCACTGAAGCTTTCTTT; CDR3 protein: CASSEIPERGTEAFF
V gene: TRBV6-6; D gene: TRBD1; clone size: NA; J gene: TRBJ2-5; CDR3 DNA: TGTGCCAGCAGTTACGTAACAGGGGGCTCTGAGACCCAGTACTTC; CDR3 protein: CASSYVTGGSETQYF
V gene: TRBV23-1; D gene: TRBD1; clone size: once; J gene: TRBJ2-1; CDR3 DNA: TGCGCCAGCAGTCAACGGGACAGGGGGCTTGATGAGCAGTTCTTC; CDR3 protein: CASSQRDRGLDEQFF
V gene: TRBV6-6; D gene: TRBD2; clone size: once; J gene: TRBJ2-7; CDR3 DNA: TGTGCCAGCAGTTACTCTAGGACTAGCCTATCCTACGAGCAGTACTTC; CDR3 protein: CASSYSRTSLSYEQYF
V gene: TRBV7-3; D gene: TRBD1; clone size: NA; J gene: TRBJ2-2; CDR3 DNA: TGTGCCAGCAGCTTAACCCCCGCAGGGGGTGCGAACACCGGGGAGCTGTTTTTT; CDR3 protein: CASSLTPAGGANTGELFF
V gene: TRBV4-1; D gene: NA; clone size: NA; J gene: TRBJ1-1; CDR3 DNA: TGCGCCAGCACCGGGGGGGCCGATCCCATGAACACTGAAGCTTTCTTT; CDR3 protein: CASTGGADPMNTEAFF
V gene: TRBV25-1; D gene: NA; clone size: NA; J gene: TRBJ2-7; CDR3 DNA: TGTGCCAGCAGTGTCAGGGGATACGAGCAGTACTTC; CDR3 protein: CASSVRGYEQYF
V gene: TRBV5-4; D gene: TRBD2; clone size: NA; J gene: TRBJ2-7; CDR3 DNA: TGTGCCAGCAGCTCGGGACTAGCGGCCTACGAGCAGTACTTC; CDR3 protein: CASSSGLAAYEQYF
V gene: TRBV6-1; D gene: NA; clone size: NA; J gene: TRBJ1-2; CDR3 DNA: TGTGCCATCGGGGGCCGGGATGGCTACACCTTC; CDR3 protein: CAIGGRDGYTF
V gene: TRBV7-2; D gene: TRBD2; clone size: NA; J gene: TRBJ2-3; CDR3 DNA: TGTGCCAGCAGCCGTTCTAGCGGGACTCAGTATTTT; CDR3 protein: CASSRSSGTQYF
V gene: TRBV19; D gene: NA; clone size: NA; J gene: TRBJ2-1; CDR3 DNA: TGTGCCAGTAGTATTGGGGGCTCCTACAATGAGCAGTTCTTC; CDR3 protein: CASSIGGSYNEQFF
V gene: TRBV6-6; D gene: NA; clone size: NA; J gene: TRBJ1-5; CDR3 DNA: TGTGCCAGCAGTTACGCGGATCAGCCCCAGCATTTT; CDR3 protein: CASSYADQPQHF
V gene: TRBV7-3; D gene: NA; clone size: NA; J gene: TRBJ2-7; CDR3 DNA: TGTGCCAGCAGCACCACCTACGAGCAGTACTTC; CDR3 protein: CASSTTYEQYF
V gene: TRBV19; D gene: NA; clone size: NA; J gene: TRBJ2-1; CDR3 DNA: TGTGCCAGTAGTATAGATAATAATGAGCAGTTCTTC; CDR3 protein: CASSIDNNEQFF
V gene: TRBV12-5; D gene: NA; clone size: once; J gene: TRBJ2-1; CDR3 DNA: TGTGCTAGTGGTTCCCCTCCTTTATACTACAATGAGCAGTTCTTC; CDR3 protein: CASGSPPLYYNEQFF
V gene: TRBV7-2; D gene: TRBD1; clone size: NA; J gene: TRBJ2-1; CDR3 DNA: TGTGCCAGCAGGAGAGGGGGCCATGAGCAGTTCTTC; CDR3 protein: CASRRGGHEQFF
V gene: TRBV2; D gene: TRBD1; clone size: NA; J gene: TRBJ2-1; CDR3 DNA: TGTGCCAGCAACAGGGGCAATGAGCAGTTCTTC; CDR3 protein: CASNRGNEQFF
V gene: TRBV19; D gene: NA; clone size: NA; J gene: TRBJ1-5; CDR3 DNA: TGTGCCAGTAGCAAGACGGACCGCAATCAGCCCCAGCATTTT; CDR3 protein: CASSKTDRNQPQHF
V gene: TRBV29-1; D gene: NA; clone size: NA; J gene: TRBJ2-7; CDR3 DNA: TGCAGCGCGCGAGCAGGGGGGGCTTTGTACGAGCAGTACTTC; CDR3 protein: CSARAGGALYEQYF
V gene: TRBV29-1; D gene: TRBD1; clone size: NA; J gene: TRBJ2-5; CDR3 DNA: TGCAGCGTCTTAGATGACAGGGGTGGAGAGACCCAGTACTTC; CDR3 protein: CSVLDDRGGETQYF
V gene: TRBV6-6; D gene: TRBD1; clone size: NA; J gene: TRBJ2-3; CDR3 DNA: TGTGCCAGCCGGGACAGGGGCACAGATACGCAGTATTTT; CDR3 protein: CASRDRGTDTQYF
V gene: TRBV6-6; D gene: TRBD1; clone size: NA; J gene: TRBJ2-1; CDR3 DNA: TGTGCCAGCAGGGAGGTTGGGACAGGGGGCTACAATGAGCAGTTCTTC; CDR3 protein: CASREVGTGGYNEQFF
V gene: TRBV7-2; D gene: NA; clone size: NA; J gene: TRBJ2-7; CDR3 DNA: TGTGCCAGCAGCTTAGCGGTGCGGGGTACCTACGAGCAGTACTTC; CDR3 protein: CASSLAVRGTYEQYF
V gene: TRBV7-2; D gene: TRBD2; clone size: NA; J gene: TRBJ2-3; CDR3 DNA: TGTGCCAGCAGCATTGATTTAGCGGGAGGCACAGATACGCAGTATTTT; CDR3 protein: CASSIDLAGGTDTQYF
V gene: TRBV27; D gene: NA; clone size: NA; J gene: TRBJ2-5; CDR3 DNA: TGTGCCAGCAGTTTGGACTGGACAACACAAGAGACCCAGTACTTC; CDR3 protein: CASSLDWTTQETQYF
V gene: TRBV2; D gene: NA; clone size: NA; J gene: TRBJ2-7; CDR3 DNA: TGTGCCAGCATGATGGAAGGGACCACCCTCTCCTACGAGCAGTACTTC; CDR3 protein: CASMMEGTTLSYEQYF
V gene: TRBV5-1; D gene: TRBD1; clone size: NA; J gene: TRBJ1-3; CDR3 DNA: TGCGCCAGCAGCCCTAAAGTTGGGACAGGGATATCTGGAAACACCATATATTTT; CDR3 protein: CASSPKVGTGISGNTIYF
V gene: TRBV19; D gene: NA; clone size: NA; J gene: TRBJ1-3; CDR3 DNA: TGTGCCAGTAGCCCCGGTGGGGGTGGAAACACCATATATTTT; CDR3 protein: CASSPGGGGNTIYF